A single sample gave rise to the 15 T cell receptor beta chains below, sequenced in a study of shared clonotypes between healthy human individuals. TCRdb's copy holds only in-frame clones and misses some; the assay was immunoSEQ multiplex PCR. The sample consists of about 2.3 million clones, around 93% of them appearing once. The sequenced material came from naive CD4+ T cells from PBMCs. Subset meaning: CD45RA+ positively selected. The source of these receptors is a man aged 18-30 years in good health. Some clones in this sample may be carry-over from other donors' samples.

V usage is TRBV7-2 and J usage is TRBJ2-5; the match to TRBD2 covers 14 bases. The length of the CDR3 is 16 residues. Germline CDR1 and CDR2: SGHTA and FQGNSA. V was clipped by 6 bases and J by 5 bases; unmatched bases: 8. The CDR3 DNA reads TGTGCCAGCAGGCCCGGGACTAGCGGGAGAGGTGAGACCCAGTACTTC. It is translated as CASRPGTSGRGETQYF. The full variable domain, its missing parts supplied by reference TRBV7-2 and TRBJ2-5, is GAGVSQSPSNKVTEKGKDVELRCDPISGHTALYWYRQSLGQGLEFLIYFQGNSAPDKSGLPSDRFSAERTGGSVSTLTIQRTQQEDSAVYLCASRPGTSGRGETQYFGPGTRLLVL.

The chain is built from TRBV18 and TRBJ2-2; D not resolved. The CDR3 has 14 residues. The V and J ends lost 3 bases and 6 bases respectively, with 11 bases between them. Germline values: CDR1 KGHSH, CDR2 LQKENI. The CDR3 DNA reads as TGTGCCAGCTCACCGCGGTCCGGGCCCGGGGAGCTGTTTTTT. The encoded protein is CASSPRSGPGELFF.

This sequence joins TRBV6-5 and TRBJ1-1; no reliable D call. The germline gives CDR1 MNHEY, CDR2 SVGAGI. The CDR3 sequence is 11 residues long. V lost 6 bases and J 4 bases, leaving 6 bases between the germline ends. The CDR3 DNA sequence: TGTGCCAGCAGCGCAGCCACTGAAGCTTTCTTT. It encodes CASSAATEAFF.

The V and J genes are TRBV19 and TRBJ1-5; D ambiguous. Trimming left V 5 bases short and J 7 bases short, with 18 bases between. Germline CDR1 reads LNHDA; CDR2 reads SQIVND (reference sequence). CDR3 length: 15 amino acids. This CDR3 is CASSSAGRWEQPQHF. DNA for the CDR3: TGTGCCAGTAGTTCGGCCGGGAGATGGGAACAGCCCCAGCATTTT.

The chain uses TRBV6-6 and TRBJ2-1; 7 bases align to TRBD2. The CDR3 is 15 amino acids. Trimming at V came to 6 bases and at J to 7 bases, leaving 12 bases not matched to a gene. Germline loops: CDR1 MNHNY, CDR2 SVGAGI (reference sequence). The CDR3 spells CASSLGGSGGNEQFF. DNA of the CDR3: TGTGCCAGCAGCCTCGGGGGGAGTGGGGGTAATGAGCAGTTCTTC.

This rearrangement joins TRBV7-8 to TRBJ2-7; D is possibly TRBD1 (6 bases). In germline, CDR1 is SGHVS, CDR2 FQNEAQ. CDR3 size: 15 residues. Trimming took off 2 bases at V and 5 bases at J, with 16 bases between the two ends. The CDR3 coding sequence is TGTGCCAGCAGCTTATCGGGTAGGGGGAAGGACGAGCAGTACTTC. The encoded protein is CASSLSGRGKDEQYF. Looking up the rest from reference TRBV7-8 and TRBJ2-7 gives the full variable domain: GAGVSQSPRYKVAKRGQDVALRCDPISGHVSLFWYQQALGQGPEFLTYFQNEAQLDKSGLPSDRFFAERPEGSVSTLKIQRTQQEDSAVYLCASSLSGRGKDEQYFGPGTRLTVT.

The chain is built from TRBV5-1 and TRBJ2-3; TRBD2 matches at 7 bases. The CDR3 contains 14 residues. Germline CDR1 reads SGHRS; CDR2 reads YFSETQ. V trimming: 2 bases; J trimming: 5 bases; junction bases outside the gene matches: 5. CDR3: CASSLGTKKDTQYF. In DNA form, the CDR3 reads TGCGCCAGCAGCTTAGGGACTAAGAAAGATACGCAGTATTTT.

The rearrangement links TRBV2 to TRBJ2-2, with no clear D. CDR1 and CDR2 (germline): SNHLY, FYNNEI. V lost 6 bases and J lost 1, with 12 bases in between. This CDR3 comprises 15 residues. For the CDR3, the DNA is TGTGCCAGCAGGCCCCCGGTTTGGAACACCGGGGAGCTGTTTTTT. This sequence encodes CASRPPVWNTGELFF.

Comment on this clone: This sample includes further DNA sequences coding for the same CDR3. This chain joins TRBV2 and TRBJ2-3; D might be TRBD2 (6 bases). Germline lookup yields CDR1 SNHLY and CDR2 FYNNEI. Trimming cost V 7 bases and J 6 bases, with 8 bases left between them. The CDR3 covers 11 residues. DNA for the CDR3: TGTGCCAGCACTGGGGGGGATACGCAGTATTTT. Translation gives CASTGGDTQYF.

This clone appeared a single time. This chain connects TRBV5-4 to TRBJ1-2; TRBD1 matches at 8 bases. Germline V gives CDR1 SGHNT, CDR2 YYREEE (reference sequence). V shed 0 bases, J shed 4 bases, and the junction held 8 bases outside the gene matches. CDR3 length: 16 amino acids. CDR3 sequence: CASSLVGTGTLYGYTF. CDR3 coding DNA: TGTGCCAGCAGCTTGGTAGGGACAGGAACTCTCTATGGCTACACCTTC.

This chain joins TRBV2 and TRBJ2-1, with D tentatively TRBD2 (6 bases). This CDR3 comprises 15 residues. V shed 8 bases and J shed 8 bases, with 22 bases lying between them. Germline assignment: CDR1 SNHLY and CDR2 FYNNEI. This CDR3 reads CASFYRTNSGDEQFF. The CDR3 DNA is TGTGCCAGCTTTTACAGGACTAACTCGGGCGATGAGCAGTTCTTC.

This rearrangement joins TRBV18 to TRBJ1-4; TRBD1 matches at 7 bases. J was trimmed by 6 bases and V by 4 bases; bases with no gene match: 8. The CDR3 extends over 15 amino acids. CDR1 and CDR2 (germline): KGHSH, LQKENI. This CDR3 reads CASSLNRGGDEKLFF. CDR3 in DNA: TGTGCCAGCTCACTCAACAGGGGAGGGGATGAAAAACTGTTTTTT.

The chain employs TRBV7-2 and TRBJ1-1; 7 bases line up with TRBD1. The V gene's germline CDR1 is SGHTA and CDR2 FQGNSA. Trimming at V came to 2 bases and at J to 2 bases, leaving 2 bases not matched to a gene. The CDR3 is made up of 14 amino acids. The CDR3 bases are TGTGCCAGCAGCTTACAGGGGGTTAACACTGAAGCTTTCTTT. It is translated as CASSLQGVNTEAFF.

The genes are TRBV29-1 and TRBJ2-1; D is ambiguous. Germline lookup yields CDR1 SQVTM and CDR2 ANQGSEA. This CDR3 is 14 amino acids long. V lost 6 bases to trimming and J lost 1 base, with 13 bases between them. The CDR3 region has the DNA TGCAGCGTCCAGGACCGTGGGTCCTACAATGAGCAGTTCTTC. Its protein is CSVQDRGSYNEQFF.

A single count supports this clone. This rearrangement joins TRBV7-2 to TRBJ2-3; 9 bases line up with TRBD2. This CDR3 has 21 amino acids. The J segment lost 1 base and the V segment lost 0 bases, leaving 17 bases of the junction unmatched. The germline V gene has CDR1 SGHTA and CDR2 FQGNSA. Written as DNA, the CDR3 is TGTGCCAGCAGCTTAGCGCGGAGGTCTAGCGGGACCCGGAGGGGCACAGATACGCAGTATTTT. Protein product: CASSLARRSSGTRRGTDTQYF.